This TCR beta chain was identified during a study of cytomegalovirus exposure and HLA in healthy donors. 60 Vbeta and 13 Jbeta primers were used in PCR. Profiled with immunoSEQ multiplex PCR; TCRdb holds only in-frame clones, not every one. Its table records tens of thousands of clones. The specimen sequenced was PBMCs. This receptor was taken from a woman between 40 and 55 years old in good health and CMV-seropositive.

DNA for the CDR3: TGTGCCAGCAGTGAAGGGTCGGGAGGGAACACAGATACGCAGTATTTT. Residues: CASSEGSGGNTDTQYF. The J gene is TRBJ2-3, the V gene TRBV6-1; TRBD2 agrees at 8 bases. This CDR3 region has 16 residues. Trimming cost V 1 base and J 2 bases; bases outside gene matches: 5. CDR1 is MNHNS, CDR2 SASEGT, per germline.